Below are 22 T cell receptor beta chains sequenced from a single sample in a study of blood T cell repertoires in COVID-19. Here immunoSEQ multiplex PCR was the method, and the copy in TCRdb shows in-frame clones only, minus some. The repertoire holds 150,000 to 200,000 clones, about 85% seen once, with approximately 2.3% in the top ten. The sequenced sample was peripheral blood. The origin of the receptors is a man in his 70s with active or convalescent COVID-19.

The chain links TRBV7-9 to TRBJ1-4, with D hard to call. The CDR3 contains 13 residues. Germline values: CDR1 SEHNR, CDR2 FQNEAQ (reference sequence). V lost 5 bases, J lost 7 bases, and 11 bases lay in between. The CDR3 here is CASSLGYREKLFF. DNA for the CDR3: TGTGCCAGCAGCCTCGGGTATCGTGAAAAACTGTTTTTT.

The chain couples TRBV4-1 to TRBJ1-2, with 9 bases fitting TRBD1. The CDR3 runs to 17 residues. Germline assignment: CDR1 MGHRA and CDR2 YSYEKL. J lost 0 bases, V lost 2 bases, and 7 bases had no gene match. The CDR3 DNA reads TGCGCCAGCAGCCAACCGGGACAGGGCCGAGCTAACTATGGCTACACCTTC. Its protein is CASSQPGQGRANYGYTF.

This sequence joins TRBV6-2 or TRBV6-3 and TRBJ2-7; perhaps TRBD1 as D (5 bases). Trimming took off 5 bases at V and 0 bases at J, with 11 bases between the two ends. CDR1 MNHEY and CDR2 SVGEGT come from the germline V gene. The CDR3 runs 14 residues. CDR3: CASSNRQSSYEQYF. The CDR3, as DNA: TGTGCCAGCAGTAATCGACAGAGCTCCTACGAGCAGTACTTC.

CDR3 DNA: TGCGCCAGCAGCCAAGATTGGGCCCTAAACACCATATATTTT. Translation gives CASSQDWALNTIYF. This sequence joins TRBV4-3 and TRBJ1-3; D unresolved. V was trimmed by 0 bases and J by 6 bases, leaving 9 bases between them. Germline values: CDR1 LGHNA, CDR2 YSLEER. The CDR3 loop spans 14 amino acids.

V usage is TRBV6-5 and J usage is TRBJ2-1; no definite D call. CDR3 length: 15 residues. Germline-derived CDR1 and CDR2 are MNHEY and SVGAGI. Trimming removed 6 bases at V and 4 bases at J, with 16 bases between. The CDR3 bases are TGTGCCAGCAGCTCCCTGACCGGCAGGTACAATGAGCAGTTCTTC. Translating it yields CASSSLTGRYNEQFF.

The chain employs TRBV5-1 and TRBJ2-1; 11 bases are shared with TRBD1. The CDR3 covers 17 residues. CDR1 is SGHRS and CDR2 is YFSETQ in the germline V gene. Trimming took 0 bases from V and 5 from J; bases not matched to a gene: 7. Here the CDR3 reads CASSLGYGQGADNEQFF. The CDR3, as DNA: TGCGCCAGCAGCTTGGGATACGGACAGGGGGCGGACAATGAGCAGTTCTTC.

The chain is built from TRBV30 and TRBJ2-7, with 9 bases that match TRBD1. Germline loops: CDR1 GTSNPN, CDR2 SVGIG (reference sequence). There are 14 residues in the CDR3. V lost 7 bases to trimming and J lost 4 bases; unmatched junction nucleotides: 11. The CDR3 sequence: CALHNGDREYEQYF. The CDR3 nucleotides read TGTGCCTTACATAACGGGGACAGGGAATACGAGCAGTACTTC.

The CDR3 sequence: CASGSSGATNEKLFF. The CDR3 DNA follows: TGCGCCAGCGGATCTTCAGGGGCAACTAATGAAAAACTGTTTTTT. The V and J genes are TRBV5-1 and TRBJ1-4, with D possibly matching TRBD1 (6 bases). Germline CDR1 SGHRS, CDR2 YFSETQ. V lost 7 bases and J lost 0, with 13 bases in between. The CDR3 totals 15 residues.

The V and J genes are TRBV7-9 and TRBJ1-3; D is perhaps TRBD1 (5 bases). CDR1 is SEHNR, CDR2 FQNEAQ, per germline (reference sequence). V shed 5 bases and J shed 0 bases, with 14 bases lying between them. This CDR3 contains 16 residues. CDR3 protein: CASSGRGARSGNTIYF. CDR3 sequence (DNA): TGTGCCAGCAGCGGGAGGGGAGCCCGCTCTGGAAACACCATATATTTT.

The chain links TRBV5-8 to TRBJ1-5; possible D gene TRBD1, 6 bases. CDR1 is SGHTS and CDR2 is YDEGEE in the germline V gene. Between the trimmed V and J ends, which lost 2 bases and 0 bases, there was a span of 15 bases. CDR3 length equals 17 residues. CDR3 in amino acids: CASSFNPSGASNQPQHF. The CDR3 nucleotides are TGTGCCAGCAGCTTTAACCCGTCAGGGGCTAGCAATCAGCCCCAGCATTTT.

The chain employs TRBV6-6 and TRBJ2-3; D is uncertain. V was trimmed by 0 bases and J by 4 bases, leaving 14 bases between them. Germline assignment: CDR1 MNHNY and CDR2 SVGAGI (reference sequence). CDR3 length: 16 residues. The CDR3 here is CASSYSSSTWSDTQYF. The CDR3 coding sequence is TGTGCCAGCAGTTACTCGAGTAGCACCTGGTCAGATACGCAGTATTTT.

This clone occurred once. This CDR3 fails to terminate in the conserved phenylalanine or tryptophan, so it likely reflects a read error. No DNA is shown, since the ends of the CDR3 on it are uncertain; the CDR3 is the one TCRdb lists. This sequence joins TRBV28 and TRBJ2-7; the D call TRBD2 from the table was never checked on the DNA. Per germline, CDR1 MDHEN and CDR2 SYDVKM. The length of the CDR3 is 13 amino acids, counting both ends. Here the CDR3 reads CASSLDSGRPPVI.

Only one count was recorded for this clone. The V gene is TRBV6-6, the J gene TRBJ2-7; 8 bases are shared with TRBD1. The V segment lost 8 bases and the J segment 3 bases; nucleotides outside the gene matches: 6. Germline CDR1 and CDR2: MNHNY and SVGAGI (reference sequence). The CDR3 has 13 amino acids. CDR3 coding DNA: TGTGCCAGCGGGGACAGGCGAAACTACGAGCAGTACTTC. It is translated as CASGDRRNYEQYF.

The genes are TRBV6-6 and TRBJ2-2; the match to TRBD2 covers 11 bases. V was clipped by 6 bases and J by 7 bases; unmatched bases: 10. From germline, CDR1 is MNHNY and CDR2 SVGAGI (reference sequence). The CDR3 loop spans 16 amino acids. CDR3 in DNA: TGTGCCAGCAGCAGAACTAGCGGGGGTTCGAACGGGGAGCTGTTTTTT. Translated: CASSRTSGGSNGELFF.

The chain carries TRBV6-2 or TRBV6-3 and TRBJ1-6; tentatively, D is TRBD1 (5 bases). V lost 2 bases, J lost 9 bases, and 17 bases lay in between. The CDR3 is 16 residues long. CDR1 is MNHEY and CDR2 is SVGEGT in the germline V gene. CDR3 amino acids: CASSYVAGRDISPLHF. CDR3 sequence (DNA): TGTGCCAGCAGTTACGTTGCAGGGCGCGATATTTCACCCCTCCACTTT.

This sequence joins TRBV2 and TRBJ2-5, with 11 bases matching TRBD2. V lost 6 bases and J lost 7; bases outside the gene matches: 10. The CDR3 spans 15 residues. Germline V gene sequence: CDR1 SNHLY, CDR2 FYNNEI. The chain's CDR3 is CASRTGLAGVGTQYF. As DNA, the CDR3 is TGTGCCAGCAGGACCGGACTAGCGGGCGTAGGGACCCAGTACTTC.

This chain uses TRBV10-3 with TRBJ1-1; D is ambiguous. Germline V gives CDR1 ENHRY, CDR2 SYGVKD. V was cut by 0 bases and J by 3 bases, with 11 bases left in between. CDR3 length equals 15 residues. As DNA, the CDR3 is TGTGCCATCAGTGAGTCAGGAGTAGGTCACACTGAAGCTTTCTTT. Its translation is CAISESGVGHTEAFF.

This clone was counted a single time. V is TRBV21-1 and J is TRBJ2-3; TRBD1 is taken as the D call from the table, unchecked against the DNA. TRBV21-1 is a listed pseudogene. The CDR3 has 16 residues. The CDR3 loop reads CASSKPRAGHTDTQYF. In DNA, the CDR3 is TGTGCCAGCAGCAAACCCCGGGCAGGGCACACAGATACGCAGTATTTT.

This chain links TRBV28 with TRBJ2-5; D perhaps matches TRBD2 (6 bases). CDR3 size: 16 residues. The germline CDR1 and CDR2 sequences are MDHEN and SYDVKM. Trimming took 3 bases from V and 5 from J, leaving 19 bases between them. CDR3 sequence reads: CASSFPDRRLGETQYF. The DNA of the CDR3 is TGTGCCAGCAGTTTCCCCGACAGAAGACTAGGGGAGACCCAGTACTTC.

The chain carries TRBV7-6 and TRBJ2-3; maybe TRBD2 (6 bases). V lost 1 base and J 0 bases, leaving 26 bases between the germline ends. CDR3 length: 21 amino acids. Germline lookup yields CDR1 SGHVS and CDR2 FNYEAQ. The chain's CDR3 is CASSLVKASARQSSSTDTQYF. The CDR3 region has the DNA TGTGCCAGCAGCTTAGTAAAGGCTAGCGCACGACAATCCTCTAGCACAGATACGCAGTATTTT.

The chain joins TRBV4-3 to TRBJ1-5; the D is unclear. The CDR3 covers 13 residues. The germline CDR1 and CDR2 sequences are LGHNA and YSLEER. Trimming cost V 2 bases and J 4 bases, with 6 bases left between them. CDR3 nucleotides: TGCGCCAGCAGCCAAAACAGAAATCAGCCCCAGCATTTT. Protein sequence: CASSQNRNQPQHF.

The V call is TRBV2, the J call TRBJ2-1; a possible D gene is TRBD2 (6 bases). The CDR3 spans 13 residues. V was pared by 4 bases and J by 2 bases, with 6 bases between. Germline loops: CDR1 SNHLY, CDR2 FYNNEI. The CDR3 sequence is CASSAGAYNEQFF. The CDR3 DNA is TGTGCCAGCAGTGCGGGAGCCTACAATGAGCAGTTCTTC.